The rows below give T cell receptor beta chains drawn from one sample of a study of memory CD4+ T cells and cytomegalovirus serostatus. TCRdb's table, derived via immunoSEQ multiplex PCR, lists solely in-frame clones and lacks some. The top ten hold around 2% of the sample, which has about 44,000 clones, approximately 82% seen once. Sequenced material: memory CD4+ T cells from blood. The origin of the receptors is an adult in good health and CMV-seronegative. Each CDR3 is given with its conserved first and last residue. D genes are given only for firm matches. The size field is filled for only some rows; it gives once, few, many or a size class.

CDR3 protein: CAWSLWKRGFTGELFF
CDR3 DNA: TGTGCCTGGAGCCTCTGGAAGAGGGGTTTCACCGGGGAGCTGTTTTTT
clone size: few
D gene: -
J gene: TRBJ2-2
V gene: TRBV30

CDR3 protein: CASSIPDQYGTEAFF
CDR3 DNA: TGTGCCAGCAGCATACCGGACCAATACGGGACTGAAGCTTTCTTT
clone size: -
D gene: -
J gene: TRBJ1-1
V gene: TRBV28

CDR3 protein: CAWSRQGGNNSPLHF
CDR3 DNA: TGTGCCTGGAGCCGACAGGGGGGTAATAATTCACCCCTCCACTTT
clone size: -
D gene: TRBD1
J gene: TRBJ1-6
V gene: TRBV30

CDR3 protein: CSVTVDTPGEQYF
CDR3 DNA: TGCAGCGTTACCGTTGACACCCCCGGTGAGCAGTACTTC
clone size: -
D gene: -
J gene: TRBJ2-7
V gene: TRBV29-1

CDR3 protein: CASSGLFNTEAFF
CDR3 DNA: TGTGCCAGCAGTGGATTATTTAACACTGAAGCTTTCTTT
clone size: -
D gene: -
J gene: TRBJ1-1
V gene: TRBV6-1

CDR3 protein: CASSGGKAGGLYNEQFF
CDR3 DNA: TGCGCCAGCAGTGGCGGGAAAGCGGGGGGGCTCTACAATGAGCAGTTCTTC
clone size: -
D gene: TRBD2
J gene: TRBJ2-1
V gene: TRBV10-1

CDR3 protein: CASSATGTGWNEKLFF
CDR3 DNA: TGTGCCAGCAGCGCGACGGGGACAGGGTGGAATGAAAAACTGTTTTTT
clone size: -
D gene: TRBD1
J gene: TRBJ1-4
V gene: TRBV7-9

CDR3 protein: CASSPGGDQPQHF
CDR3 DNA: TGTGCCAGCAGTCCCGGGGGCGATCAGCCCCAGCATTTT
clone size: once
D gene: -
J gene: TRBJ1-5
V gene: TRBV28

CDR3 protein: CASSTRDRKQETQYF
CDR3 DNA: TGTGCCAGCAGCACAAGGGACAGAAAACAGGAGACCCAGTACTTC
clone size: -
D gene: TRBD1
J gene: TRBJ2-5
V gene: TRBV7-9

CDR3 protein: CASSPDRDLSSYNSPLHF
CDR3 DNA: TGTGCCAGCAGTCCGGACAGGGATCTAAGCTCCTATAATTCACCCCTCCACTTT
clone size: few
D gene: TRBD1
J gene: TRBJ1-6
V gene: TRBV28

CDR3 protein: CASSSHTTNEKLFF
CDR3 DNA: TGCGCCAGCAGCTCCCACACAACTAATGAAAAACTGTTTTTT
clone size: many
D gene: -
J gene: TRBJ1-4
V gene: TRBV5-1

CDR3 protein: CASSKTGTYSPLHF
CDR3 DNA: TGTGCCAGCAGCAAGACAGGGACTTATTCACCCCTCCACTTT
clone size: -
D gene: TRBD1
J gene: TRBJ1-6
V gene: TRBV5-5

CDR3 protein: CASSDRGLSQPQHF
CDR3 DNA: TGTGCCAGCAGCGACAGGGGGTTGAGTCAGCCCCAGCATTTT
clone size: -
D gene: TRBD1
J gene: TRBJ1-5
V gene: TRBV6-1

CDR3 protein: CASSWVGSPLHF
CDR3 DNA: TGTGCCAGCAGCTGGGTGGGTTCACCCCTCCACTTT
clone size: -
D gene: -
J gene: TRBJ1-6
V gene: TRBV7-8

CDR3 protein: CSAREAQETQYF
CDR3 DNA: TGCAGCGCTCGGGAAGCCCAAGAGACCCAGTACTTC
clone size: -
D gene: -
J gene: TRBJ2-5
V gene: TRBV29-1

CDR3 protein: CASSTGRGSVLYEKLFF
CDR3 DNA: TGTGCCAGCAGCACCGGGCGGGGATCGGTCCTTTACGAAAAACTGTTTTTT
clone size: -
D gene: -
J gene: TRBJ1-4
V gene: TRBV11-1

CDR3 protein: CASSPDDMNTEAFF
CDR3 DNA: TGTGCCAGCAGCCCTGACGATATGAACACTGAAGCTTTCTTT
clone size: medium-sized
D gene: -
J gene: TRBJ1-1
V gene: TRBV11-3

CDR3 protein: CASSLSTGRNTGELFF
CDR3 DNA: TGTGCCAGCAGTTTATCAACAGGTCGGAACACCGGGGAGCTGTTTTTT
clone size: -
D gene: -
J gene: TRBJ2-2
V gene: TRBV27

CDR3 protein: CASSYGGQAPGYTF
CDR3 DNA: TGTGCCAGCAGTTACGGCGGACAGGCCCCTGGCTACACCTTC
clone size: -
D gene: TRBD1
J gene: TRBJ1-2
V gene: TRBV6-5

CDR3 protein: CAWSTGTGGVDTQYF
CDR3 DNA: TGTGCCTGGAGTACGGGGACAGGGGGAGTAGATACGCAGTATTTT
clone size: -
D gene: TRBD1
J gene: TRBJ2-3
V gene: TRBV30

CDR3 protein: CASRLGGPWETQYF
CDR3 DNA: TGTGCCAGCAGATTAGGGGGGCCATGGGAGACCCAGTACTTC
clone size: few
D gene: -
J gene: TRBJ2-5
V gene: TRBV2

CDR3 protein: CASSLSSGTYEQYF
CDR3 DNA: TGTGCCAGCAGCTTAAGTAGCGGGACCTACGAGCAGTACTTC
clone size: -
D gene: TRBD2
J gene: TRBJ2-7
V gene: TRBV7-2

CDR3 protein: CASSLVGGGSDTQYF
CDR3 DNA: TGTGCCAGCAGCTTGGTGGGGGGCGGGTCAGATACGCAGTATTTT
clone size: -
D gene: -
J gene: TRBJ2-3
V gene: TRBV5-4

CDR3 protein: CASSLIPGTNVATQYF
CDR3 DNA: TGTGCCAGCAGCTTAATCCCCGGGACTAATGTTGCTACCCAGTACTTC
clone size: -
D gene: TRBD2
J gene: TRBJ2-5
V gene: TRBV7-8

CDR3 protein: CASRGRGQGNSPLHF
CDR3 DNA: TGTGCCAGCAGGGGCCGAGGGCAGGGGAATTCACCCCTCCACTTT
clone size: -
D gene: -
J gene: TRBJ1-6
V gene: TRBV28

CDR3 protein: CASSLAGDPVQFF
CDR3 DNA: TGTGCCAGCAGTTTAGCGGGGGACCCTGTGCAGTTCTTC
clone size: -
D gene: TRBD2
J gene: TRBJ2-1
V gene: TRBV6-5

CDR3 protein: CASSKRQGAGYTF
CDR3 DNA: TGTGCCAGCAGCAAGCGCCAGGGGGCCGGCTACACCTTC
clone size: -
D gene: TRBD1
J gene: TRBJ1-2
V gene: TRBV7-3

CDR3 protein: CASRRDRDNSPLHF
CDR3 DNA: TGTGCCAGCAGGAGGGACAGGGATAATTCACCCCTCCACTTT
clone size: -
D gene: TRBD1
J gene: TRBJ1-6
V gene: TRBV6-1

CDR3 protein: CATQGQNSYEQYF
CDR3 DNA: TGCGCCACCCAGGGACAGAACTCCTACGAGCAGTACTTC
clone size: -
D gene: TRBD1
J gene: TRBJ2-7
V gene: TRBV10-1

CDR3 protein: CASSSWTSGGSYEQYF
CDR3 DNA: TGTGCCAGCAGCTCTTGGACTAGCGGGGGTTCCTACGAGCAGTACTTC
clone size: once
D gene: TRBD2
J gene: TRBJ2-7
V gene: TRBV7-9

CDR3 protein: CASSPGGWTDTNTEAFF
CDR3 DNA: TGTGCCAGCAGTCCAGGAGGGTGGACAGACACTAACACTGAAGCTTTCTTT
clone size: -
D gene: -
J gene: TRBJ1-1
V gene: TRBV11-2

CDR3 protein: CASTPDRGDTEAFF
CDR3 DNA: TGTGCCAGCACCCCCGACAGGGGTGACACTGAAGCTTTCTTT
clone size: -
D gene: TRBD1
J gene: TRBJ1-1
V gene: TRBV6-1

CDR3 protein: CASSLGTGSNNSPLHF
CDR3 DNA: TGTGCCAGCAGCCTCGGGACAGGGTCAAATAATTCACCCCTCCACTTT
clone size: -
D gene: TRBD1
J gene: TRBJ1-6
V gene: TRBV5-4

CDR3 protein: CASSLKQGVTEAFF
CDR3 DNA: TGTGCCAGCAGCTTAAAACAGGGAGTCACTGAAGCTTTCTTT
clone size: -
D gene: -
J gene: TRBJ1-1
V gene: TRBV5-4

CDR3 protein: CASSESLWTNSGNTIYF
CDR3 DNA: TGTGCCAGCAGTGAATCCCTTTGGACCAACTCTGGAAACACCATATATTTT
clone size: few
D gene: -
J gene: TRBJ1-3
V gene: TRBV6-1

CDR3 protein: CASSSRQGLSTEAFF
CDR3 DNA: TGTGCCAGCAGCTCCCGACAGGGATTAAGCACTGAAGCTTTCTTT
clone size: -
D gene: TRBD1
J gene: TRBJ1-1
V gene: TRBV5-4

CDR3 protein: CASSPRGETNTEAFF
CDR3 DNA: TGCGCCAGCAGCCCCCGGGGGGAGACCAACACTGAAGCTTTCTTT
clone size: -
D gene: -
J gene: TRBJ1-1
V gene: TRBV5-1

CDR3 protein: CASRHMGQNTEAFF
CDR3 DNA: TGTGCCAGCAGGCACATGGGGCAGAACACTGAAGCTTTCTTT
clone size: -
D gene: -
J gene: TRBJ1-1
V gene: TRBV6-1

CDR3 protein: CASSSGVVVQPQHF
CDR3 DNA: TGTGCCAGCAGCTCGGGGGTTGTAGTACAGCCCCAGCATTTT
clone size: -
D gene: -
J gene: TRBJ1-5
V gene: TRBV7-2

CDR3 protein: CASSRTGGGFGNTEAFF
CDR3 DNA: TGTGCCAGCAGCCGGACAGGGGGAGGGTTTGGGAACACTGAAGCTTTCTTT
clone size: -
D gene: TRBD1
J gene: TRBJ1-1
V gene: TRBV7-9

CDR3 protein: CASSPSSYEQYF
CDR3 DNA: TGTGCCAGCAGTCCAAGCTCCTACGAGCAGTACTTC
clone size: few
D gene: -
J gene: TRBJ2-7
V gene: TRBV28

CDR3 protein: CASSSTSGGYTF
CDR3 DNA: TGTGCCAGCAGCTCCACTTCCGGTGGCTACACCTTC
clone size: -
D gene: -
J gene: TRBJ1-2
V gene: TRBV7-2